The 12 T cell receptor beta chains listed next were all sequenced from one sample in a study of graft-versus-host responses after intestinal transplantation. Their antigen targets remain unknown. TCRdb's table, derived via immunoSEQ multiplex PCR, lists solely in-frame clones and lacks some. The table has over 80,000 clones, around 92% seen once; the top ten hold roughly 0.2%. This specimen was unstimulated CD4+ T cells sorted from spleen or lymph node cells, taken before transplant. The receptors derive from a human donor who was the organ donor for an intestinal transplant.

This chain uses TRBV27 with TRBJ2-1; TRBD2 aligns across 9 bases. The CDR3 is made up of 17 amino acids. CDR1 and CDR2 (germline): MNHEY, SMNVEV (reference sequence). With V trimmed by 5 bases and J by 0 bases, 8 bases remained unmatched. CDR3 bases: TGTGCCAGCAGTCCCCACCGCGGGGGGGCCTCCTACAATGAGCAGTTCTTC. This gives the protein CASSPHRGGASYNEQFF.

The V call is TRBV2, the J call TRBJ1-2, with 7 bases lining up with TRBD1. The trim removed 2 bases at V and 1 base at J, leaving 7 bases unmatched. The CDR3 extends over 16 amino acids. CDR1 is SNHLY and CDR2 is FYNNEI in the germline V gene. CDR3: CASSERGRAYNYGYTF. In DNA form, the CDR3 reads TGTGCCAGCAGTGAAAGGGGGCGCGCATATAACTATGGCTACACCTTC.

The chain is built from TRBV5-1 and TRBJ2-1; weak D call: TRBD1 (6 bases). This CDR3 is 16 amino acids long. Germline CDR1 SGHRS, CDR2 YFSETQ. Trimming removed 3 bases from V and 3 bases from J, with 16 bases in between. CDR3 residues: CASSSQGIDYYNEQFF. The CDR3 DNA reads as TGCGCCAGCAGCTCACAGGGAATCGACTACTACAATGAGCAGTTCTTC.

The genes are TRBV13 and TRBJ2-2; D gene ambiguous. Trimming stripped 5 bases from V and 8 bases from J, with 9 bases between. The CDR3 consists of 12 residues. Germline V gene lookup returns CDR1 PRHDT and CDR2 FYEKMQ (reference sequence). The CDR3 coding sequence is TGTGCCAGCAGCCCCCGTGCGGGGGAGCTGTTTTTT. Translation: CASSPRAGELFF.

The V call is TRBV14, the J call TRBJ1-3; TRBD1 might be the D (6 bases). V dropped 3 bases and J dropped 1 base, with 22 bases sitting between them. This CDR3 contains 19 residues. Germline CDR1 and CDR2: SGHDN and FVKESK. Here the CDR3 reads CASSQTGFGGGLSGNTIYF. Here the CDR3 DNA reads TGTGCCAGCAGCCAGACGGGGTTCGGCGGGGGGCTGTCTGGAAACACCATATATTTT.

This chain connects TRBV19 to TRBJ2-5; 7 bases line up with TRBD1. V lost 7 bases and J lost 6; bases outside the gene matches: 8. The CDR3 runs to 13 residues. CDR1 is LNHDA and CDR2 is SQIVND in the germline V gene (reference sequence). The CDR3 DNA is TGTGCCAGTACCCCGACAGGGATAAAGACCCAGTACTTC. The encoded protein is CASTPTGIKTQYF.

For the CDR3, the DNA is TGTGCCAGCAGCGTGGTTGACAGGGGTGGAGGCTACACCTTC. It encodes CASSVVDRGGGYTF. The chain couples TRBV9 to TRBJ1-2; 8 bases line up with TRBD1. J lost 8 bases, V lost 2 bases, and 8 bases had no gene match. Germline CDR1 reads SGDLS; CDR2 reads YYNGEE. The CDR3 contains 14 residues.

CDR3 amino acids: CASSQDDEGAENTEAFF. The CDR3 bases are TGCGCCAGCAGCCAAGATGATGAAGGGGCAGAGAACACTGAAGCTTTCTTT. V is TRBV4-3 and J is TRBJ1-1, with D possibly matching TRBD1 (5 bases). There are 17 residues in the CDR3. Germline V gene lookup returns CDR1 LGHNA and CDR2 YSLEER. Trimming shortened V by 0 bases and J by 1 base, and 15 bases separated the two germline ends.

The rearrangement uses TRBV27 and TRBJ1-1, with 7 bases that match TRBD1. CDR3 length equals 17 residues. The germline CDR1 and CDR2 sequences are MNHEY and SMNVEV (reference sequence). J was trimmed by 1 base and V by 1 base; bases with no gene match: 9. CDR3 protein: CASSLLRGTDKNTEAFF. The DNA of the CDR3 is TGTGCCAGCAGTTTATTAAGAGGGACAGACAAGAACACTGAAGCTTTCTTT.

CDR3 sequence: CASSEDRVNTEAFF. CDR3 coding DNA: TGTGCCAGCAGTGAGGACAGGGTGAACACTGAAGCTTTCTTT. The V gene is TRBV2, the J gene TRBJ1-1; 8 nucleotides agree with TRBD1. CDR3 length: 14 residues. The V and J ends lost 3 bases and 0 bases, in that order; junction bases with no gene match: 0. The germline V gene has CDR1 SNHLY and CDR2 FYNNEI.

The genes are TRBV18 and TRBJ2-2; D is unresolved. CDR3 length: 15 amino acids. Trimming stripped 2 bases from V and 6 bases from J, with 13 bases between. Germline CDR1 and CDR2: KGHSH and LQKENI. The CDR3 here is CASSPEQWIAGELFF. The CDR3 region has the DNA TGTGCCAGCTCACCAGAACAGTGGATAGCCGGGGAGCTGTTTTTT.

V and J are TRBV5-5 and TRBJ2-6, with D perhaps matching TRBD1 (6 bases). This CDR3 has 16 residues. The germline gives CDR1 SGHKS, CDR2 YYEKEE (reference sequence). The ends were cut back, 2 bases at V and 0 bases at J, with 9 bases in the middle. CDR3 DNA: TGTGCCAGCAGCTTATGGACAGCCTCTGGGGCCAACGTCCTGACTTTC. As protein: CASSLWTASGANVLTF.